This T cell receptor (beta chain) is from a study of early T cells in non-severe SARS-CoV-2 infection. Looking at the study overall: Unsorted whole-blood RNA was sequenced in bulk, leaving chains unpaired.

This clonotype occurred many times. Its specificity is not known. Each cDNA molecule carried a unique molecular identifier. TCRdb reprocessed the 5' RACE reads via MiXCR and lists one record per CDR3 protein. Among more than 25,000 distinct CDR3 sequences listed, over 4.5% were seen once. General observations from the study: Matching results from VDJdb favored anti-spike CD8 responses, leaving private and CD4 specificities undetected.

The TCR was taken from an adult who was a healthcare worker with PCR-confirmed SARS-CoV-2 infection or an uninfected control (not recorded which). Specimen: whole blood.

The CDR3 spells CASRHDGRSSTGELFF. The CDR3 DNA is TGTGCCAGCAGGCATGACGGGAGGAGTTCCACCGGGGAGCTGTTTTTT. The rearrangement links TRBV5-6 to TRBJ2-2, with 7 bases matching TRBD2. V lost 5 bases and J lost 4; bases outside the gene matches: 11. CDR3 length: 16 amino acids. The V gene's germline CDR1 is SGHDT and CDR2 YYEEEE.